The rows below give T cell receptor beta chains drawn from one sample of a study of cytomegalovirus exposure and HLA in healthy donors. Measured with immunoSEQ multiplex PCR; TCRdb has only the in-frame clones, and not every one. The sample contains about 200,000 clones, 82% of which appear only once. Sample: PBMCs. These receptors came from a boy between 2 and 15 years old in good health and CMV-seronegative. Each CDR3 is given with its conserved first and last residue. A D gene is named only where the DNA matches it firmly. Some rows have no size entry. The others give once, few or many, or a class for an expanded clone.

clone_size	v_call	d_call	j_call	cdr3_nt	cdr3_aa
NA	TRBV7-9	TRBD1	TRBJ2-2	TGTGCCAGCGTCTACCCCGGGACAGAATCTACCGGGGAGCTGTTTTTT	CASVYPGTESTGELFF
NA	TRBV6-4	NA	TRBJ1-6	TGTGCCAGCAGTCCAGGGGTGGATATGGATTCACCCCTCCACTTT	CASSPGVDMDSPLHF
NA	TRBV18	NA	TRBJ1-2	TGTGCCAGCTCACCACCAAGTCGGAGTGGCTACACCTTC	CASSPPSRSGYTF
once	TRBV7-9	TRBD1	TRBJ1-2	TGTGCCAGCAGCGAAGACAGGGGGCCCACCTCTAACTATGGCTACACCTTC	CASSEDRGPTSNYGYTF
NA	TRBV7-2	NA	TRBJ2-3	TGTGCCAGCAGCCCACAGAGCGGGACAGATACGCAGTATTTT	CASSPQSGTDTQYF
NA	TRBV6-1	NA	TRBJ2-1	TGTGCCAGCAGCCCAGTCTACAATGAGCAGTTCTTC	CASSPVYNEQFF
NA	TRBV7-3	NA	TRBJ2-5	TGTGCCAGCAGCTTAAGGGGGGAAGAGACCCAGTACTTC	CASSLRGEETQYF
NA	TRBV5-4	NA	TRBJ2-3	TGTGCCAGCAGCTTCAGGGGTAATACGCAGTATTTT	CASSFRGNTQYF
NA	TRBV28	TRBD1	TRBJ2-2	TGTGCCAGCAGACAGACAGGGAGAGTCACCGGGGAGCTGTTTTTT	CASRQTGRVTGELFF
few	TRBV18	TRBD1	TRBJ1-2	TGTGCCAGCTCACTTGACAGGGACTATGGCTACACCTTC	CASSLDRDYGYTF
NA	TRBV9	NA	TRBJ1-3	TGTGCCAGCAGCGTAGGACATCGCTCTGGAAACACCATATATTTT	CASSVGHRSGNTIYF
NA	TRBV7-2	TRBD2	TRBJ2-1	TGTGCCAGCAGCACCGGGACTAGCGGCTACAATGAGCAGTTCTTC	CASSTGTSGYNEQFF
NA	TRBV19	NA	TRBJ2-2	TGTGCCAGTAGTAAACCAAACAGGCCCGGGAGCACCGGGGAGCTGTTTTTT	CASSKPNRPGSTGELFF
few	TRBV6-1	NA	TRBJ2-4	TGTGCCAGCAGTGAAAGAGGGACTTCCCTAGCCAAAAACATTCAGTACTTC	CASSERGTSLAKNIQYF
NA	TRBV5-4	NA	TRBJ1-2	TGTGCCAGCAGCCCACAGGGAAACTATGGCTACACCTTC	CASSPQGNYGYTF
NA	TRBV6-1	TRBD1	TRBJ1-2	TGTGCCAGCAGTGCCGGGACAGGGGGCTATGGCTACACCTTC	CASSAGTGGYGYTF
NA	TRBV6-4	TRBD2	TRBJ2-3	TGTGCCAGCAGCACGGGGGGGCCGACAGATACGCAGTATTTT	CASSTGGPTDTQYF
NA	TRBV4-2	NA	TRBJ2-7	TGTGCCAGCAGCCCCACTTTCGACTTCATCTCCTCCTACGAGCAGTACTTC	CASSPTFDFISSYEQYF
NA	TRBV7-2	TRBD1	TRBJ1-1	TGTGCCAGCAGCTCGTCCCGGGACAGCACATACACTGAAGCTTTCTTT	CASSSSRDSTYTEAFF
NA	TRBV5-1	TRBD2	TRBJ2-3	TGCGCCAGCAGCGCGGGACTAGCGGGTGCTATGGGAGATACGCAGTATTTT	CASSAGLAGAMGDTQYF
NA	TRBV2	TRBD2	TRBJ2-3	TGTGCCAGCAGGGATAGCGGGGCCCCCACAGATACGCAGTATTTT	CASRDSGAPTDTQYF
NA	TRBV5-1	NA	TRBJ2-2	TGCGCCAGCAGGGGGGGTATCCGGGACAGGAACACCGGGGAGCTGTTTTTT	CASRGGIRDRNTGELFF
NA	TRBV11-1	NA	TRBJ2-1	TGTGCCAGCAGCTTAGTGAGGGGGGGATCGCAGTTCTTC	CASSLVRGGSQFF
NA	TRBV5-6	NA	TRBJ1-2	TGTGCCAGCAGCCCCCCCGGGGGGGGCGGCTACACCTTC	CASSPPGGGGYTF
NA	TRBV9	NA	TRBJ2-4	TGTGCCAGCAGCTCCGGGACTTGTAACATTCAGTACTTC	CASSSGTCNIQYF
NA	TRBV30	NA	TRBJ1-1	TGTGCCTGGACCACCGGAGGGGCTGAAGCTTTCTTT	CAWTTGGAEAFF
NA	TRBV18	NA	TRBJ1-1	TGTGCCAGCTCACAGAGCCTCGGGGGGAACACTGAAGCTTTCTTT	CASSQSLGGNTEAFF
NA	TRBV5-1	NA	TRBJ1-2	TGCGCCAGCAGCCCACAGGGTCGGGGCTACACCTTC	CASSPQGRGYTF
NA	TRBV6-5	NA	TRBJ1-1	TGTGCCAGCAGTTACGGACTGCTGAACACTGAAGCTTTCTTT	CASSYGLLNTEAFF
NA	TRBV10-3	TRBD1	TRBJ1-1	TGTGCCATCAGGATTGACAGGGCCCGGGACACTGAAGCTTTCTTT	CAIRIDRARDTEAFF
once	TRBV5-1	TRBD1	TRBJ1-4	TGCGCCAGCAGCCCAGGGACAGGGGCAGAAAAACTGTTTTTT	CASSPGTGAEKLFF
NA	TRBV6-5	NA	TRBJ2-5	TGTGCCAGCAGTTCCCCCGCAGGGGAGGGGGAGACCCAGTACTTC	CASSSPAGEGETQYF
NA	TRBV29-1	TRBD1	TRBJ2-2	TGCAGCGGTCATGACAGGGACACCGGGGAGCTGTTTTTT	CSGHDRDTGELFF
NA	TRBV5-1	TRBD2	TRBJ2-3	TGCGCCAGCAGAAAGGGACTAGCGGGGCCCACAGATACGCAGTATTTT	CASRKGLAGPTDTQYF
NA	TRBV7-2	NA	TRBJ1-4	TGTGCCAGCAGTCAGGGGTTCGGGAATGAAAAACTGTTTTTT	CASSQGFGNEKLFF
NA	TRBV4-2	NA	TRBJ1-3	TGTGCCAGCAGCCAAGGGACAGATCAAAACACCATATATTTT	CASSQGTDQNTIYF
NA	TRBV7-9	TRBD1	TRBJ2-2	TGTGCCAGCAGCGTACAGGGGGCGAACACCGGGGAGCTGTTTTTT	CASSVQGANTGELFF
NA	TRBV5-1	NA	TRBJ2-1	TGCGCCAGCAGCTTGGGGGGCGGCTCCAATGAGCAGTTCTTC	CASSLGGGSNEQFF
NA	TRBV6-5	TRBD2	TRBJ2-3	TGTGCCAGCACCCGGACTAGCGGGATCACAGATACGCAGTATTTT	CASTRTSGITDTQYF
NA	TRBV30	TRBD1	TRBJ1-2	TGTGCCTGGAGCGGGACAGGGGACGGCTACACCTTC	CAWSGTGDGYTF
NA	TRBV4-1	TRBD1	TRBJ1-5	TGCGCCAGCAGACCACAGGGGGCGGGTCAGCCCCAGCATTTT	CASRPQGAGQPQHF
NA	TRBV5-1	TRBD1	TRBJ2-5	TGCGCCAGCAGCTTGGCCGTTGGGGACAGGGGCCAAGAGACCCAGTACTTC	CASSLAVGDRGQETQYF
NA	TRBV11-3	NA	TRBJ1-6	TGTGCCAGCAGCGCCGGGGGGCCCCTCCACTTT	CASSAGGPLHF
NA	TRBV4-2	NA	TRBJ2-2	TGTGCCAGCAGCCAAGAGAGGTACACCGGGGAGCTGTTTTTT	CASSQERYTGELFF
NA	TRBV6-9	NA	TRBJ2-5	TGTGCCACAGGGGTCCAGGGTTCGTTCCAAGAGACCCAGTACTTC	CATGVQGSFQETQYF
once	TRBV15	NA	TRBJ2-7	TGTGCCACCAGCAGAGGCGGGGAGACTTTCGCCTACGAGCAGTACTTC	CATSRGGETFAYEQYF